The sequence of this T cell receptor (beta chain) was determined in a study of T cells in Graves' hyperthyroidism and ophthalmopathy. Study-level findings and limits: In the blood, most expanded thyroid clonotypes above 0.001 appeared as well.

This clonotype was picked up many times. No antigen is known for it. Amplification of TCR beta CDR3 regions was performed using RNA transcripts as template. When the TCR CDR3 underwent first-round RT-PCR, the HTBI primer set was used. TCRdb called the multiplex PCR reads again in MiXCR, with one record for every CDR3 protein. The sample has 340,000 or so distinct CDR3 sequences, 21% seen once. Losses at the gene ends were 4 bases for V and 10 bases for J; bases not matched to a gene: 5. Germline V gene sequence: CDR1 MNHNS, CDR2 SASEGT. The CDR3 is 12 residues long. The sample consisted of blood. The rearrangement joins TRBV6-1 to TRBJ1-1; TRBD1 aligns across 8 bases. The origin of this receptor is a woman in her forties or fifties with Graves' hyperthyroidism. CDR3 bases: TGTGCCAGCAGTGTCGGACAGGGTAGAGCTTTCTTT. Amino acid sequence: CASSVGQGRAFF.